This T cell receptor beta chain derives from a study of T cells in tumors after PD-1 blockade. Overall study: Prior checkpoint blockade, systemic immunosuppressant use, or anti-cancer therapy within 4 weeks excluded patients. Daily vismodegib 150 mg continued in a subset of anti-PD-1-treated patients. Study observations and caveats: Some novel exhausted tumor clones appeared in pre-treatment blood, suggesting peripheral recruitment.

CDR1 and CDR2 from the germline V gene are MGHDK and SYGVNS. Trimming removed 6 bases at V and 5 bases at J, with 17 bases between. The length of the CDR3 is 15 residues. A word on this clone: Its antigen is currently unknown.

Repertoires were generated with immunoSEQ multiplex PCR, while TCRdb's copy carries only in-frame clones and drops some. The data contain fewer than 35,000 clones, around 80% of them singletons. The receptor was isolated from a human donor with basal cell carcinoma. The gene calls are TRBV25-1 and TRBJ1-3, with D possibly matching TRBD1 (6 bases). The input for sequencing was PBMCs, taken before anti-PD-1 treatment. The CDR3 loop reads CASRSGASQRNTIYF. CDR3 nucleotides: TGTGCCAGCAGGTCGGGGGCTTCCCAACGAAACACCATATATTTT.